This TCR beta chain was sequenced in a study of T cell changes during pregnancy in multiple sclerosis. TCRdb's table, derived via immunoSEQ multiplex PCR, lists solely in-frame clones and lacks some. The sample comprises about 47,000 clones, 93% of which are singletons, and roughly 1.8% rests with the top ten. This CDR3 contains 13 residues. Per germline, CDR1 SSHAT and CDR2 FNYEAQ (reference sequence). Note on this clone: A junction end diverges from the germline sequence, so it may reflect a read error.

This receptor was taken from a female donor with multiple sclerosis, enrolled in a pregnancy study. The material sequenced was peripheral blood, taken in the second trimester of pregnancy. The genes are TRBV7-7 and TRBJ2-7; D possibly corresponds to TRBD2 (5 bases). The CDR3 nucleotides are TGTGCTAGCAGCTTATTAGAGGGTTACGAGCAGTACTTC. Translation gives CASSLLEGYEQYF.